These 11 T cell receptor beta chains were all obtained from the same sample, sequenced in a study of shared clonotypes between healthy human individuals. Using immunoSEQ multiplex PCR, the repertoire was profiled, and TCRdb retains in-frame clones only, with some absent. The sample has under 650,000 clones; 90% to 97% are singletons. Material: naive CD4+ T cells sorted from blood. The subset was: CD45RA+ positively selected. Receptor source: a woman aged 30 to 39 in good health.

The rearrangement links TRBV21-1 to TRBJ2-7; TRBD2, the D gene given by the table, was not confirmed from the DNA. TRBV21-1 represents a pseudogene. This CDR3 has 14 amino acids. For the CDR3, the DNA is TGTGCCAGCAGCAAAGGAGAAGCTGGCTACGAGCAGTACTTC. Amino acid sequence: CASSKGEAGYEQYF.

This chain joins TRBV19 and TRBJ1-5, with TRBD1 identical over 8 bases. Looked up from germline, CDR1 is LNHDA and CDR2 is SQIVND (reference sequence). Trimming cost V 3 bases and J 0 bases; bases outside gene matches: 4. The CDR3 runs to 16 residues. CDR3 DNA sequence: TGTGCCAGTAGTATTGGACAGGGTTATAGCAATCAGCCCCAGCATTTT. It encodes CASSIGQGYSNQPQHF.

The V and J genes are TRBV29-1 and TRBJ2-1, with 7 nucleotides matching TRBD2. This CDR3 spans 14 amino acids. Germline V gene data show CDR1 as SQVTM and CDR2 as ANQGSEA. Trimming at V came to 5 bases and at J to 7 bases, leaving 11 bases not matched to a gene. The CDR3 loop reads CSVIRSASGNEQFF. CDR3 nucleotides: TGCAGCGTTATCCGCTCGGCTAGCGGTAATGAGCAGTTCTTC.

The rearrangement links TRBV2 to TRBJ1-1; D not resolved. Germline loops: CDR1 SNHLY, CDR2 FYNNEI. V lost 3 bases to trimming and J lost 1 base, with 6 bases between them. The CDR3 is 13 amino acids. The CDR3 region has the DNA TGTGCCAGCAGTGATGACACGAACACTGAAGCTTTCTTT. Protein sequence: CASSDDTNTEAFF. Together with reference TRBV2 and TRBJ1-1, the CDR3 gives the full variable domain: EPEVTQTPSHQVTQMGQEVILRCVPISNHLYFYWYRQILGQKVEFLVSFYNNEISEKSEIFDDQFSVERPDGSNFTLKIRSTKLEDSAMYFCASSDDTNTEAFFGQGTRLTVV.

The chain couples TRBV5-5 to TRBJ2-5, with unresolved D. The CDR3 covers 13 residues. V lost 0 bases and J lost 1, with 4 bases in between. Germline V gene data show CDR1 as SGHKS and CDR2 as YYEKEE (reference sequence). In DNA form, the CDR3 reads TGTGCCAGCAGCTTGGCCAGCCAAGAGACCCAGTACTTC. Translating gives CASSLASQETQYF.

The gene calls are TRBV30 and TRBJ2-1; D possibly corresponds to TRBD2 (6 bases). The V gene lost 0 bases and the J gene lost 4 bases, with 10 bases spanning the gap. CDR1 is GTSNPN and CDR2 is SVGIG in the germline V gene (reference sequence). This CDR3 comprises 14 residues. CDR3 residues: CAWSVLGGYNEQFF. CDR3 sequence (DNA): TGTGCCTGGAGTGTCTTGGGGGGTTACAATGAGCAGTTCTTC.

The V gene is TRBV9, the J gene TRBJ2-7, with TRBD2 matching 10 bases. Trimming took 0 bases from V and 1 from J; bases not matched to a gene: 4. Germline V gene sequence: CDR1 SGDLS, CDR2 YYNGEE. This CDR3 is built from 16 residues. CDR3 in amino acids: CASSVGAGGPSYEQYF. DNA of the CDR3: TGTGCCAGCAGCGTAGGAGCGGGAGGGCCTTCCTACGAGCAGTACTTC.

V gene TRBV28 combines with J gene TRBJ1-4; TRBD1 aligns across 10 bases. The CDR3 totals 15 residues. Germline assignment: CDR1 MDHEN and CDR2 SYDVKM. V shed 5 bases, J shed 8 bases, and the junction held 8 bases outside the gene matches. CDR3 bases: TGTGCCAGCAGTCAATCGACAGGGGGCAAAGAAAAACTGTTTTTT. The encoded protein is CASSQSTGGKEKLFF. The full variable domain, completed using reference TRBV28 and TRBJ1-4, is DVKVTQSSRYLVKRTGEKVFLECVQDMDHENMFWYRQDPGLGLRLIYFSYDVKMKEKGDIPEGYSVSREKKERFSLILESASTNQTSMYLCASSQSTGGKEKLFFGSGTQLSVL.

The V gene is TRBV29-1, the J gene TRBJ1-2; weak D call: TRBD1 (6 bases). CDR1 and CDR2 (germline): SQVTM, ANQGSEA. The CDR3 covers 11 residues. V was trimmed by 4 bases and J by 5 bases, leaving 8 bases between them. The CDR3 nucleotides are TGCAGCGTTGGGACAGTTTATGGCTACACCTTC. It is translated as CSVGTVYGYTF.

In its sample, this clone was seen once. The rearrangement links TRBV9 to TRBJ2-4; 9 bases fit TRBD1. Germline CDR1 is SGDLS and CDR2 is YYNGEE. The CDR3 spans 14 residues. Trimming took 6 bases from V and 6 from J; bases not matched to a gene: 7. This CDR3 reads CASNDRGSGNIQYF. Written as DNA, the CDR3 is TGTGCCAGCAACGACAGGGGGTCGGGAAACATTCAGTACTTC.

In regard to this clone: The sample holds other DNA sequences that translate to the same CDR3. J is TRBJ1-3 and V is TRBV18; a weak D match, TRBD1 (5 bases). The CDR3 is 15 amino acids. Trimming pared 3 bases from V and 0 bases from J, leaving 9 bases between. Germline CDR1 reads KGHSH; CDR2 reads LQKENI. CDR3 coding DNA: TGTGCCAGCTCACCCGCAGGGAACTCTGGAAACACCATATATTTT. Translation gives CASSPAGNSGNTIYF. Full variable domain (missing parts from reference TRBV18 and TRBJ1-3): NAGVMQNPRHLVRRRGQEARLRCSPMKGHSHVYWYRQLPEEGLKFMVYLQKENIIDESGMPKERFSAEFPKEGPSILRIQQVVRGDSAAYFCASSPAGNSGNTIYFGEGSWLTVV.